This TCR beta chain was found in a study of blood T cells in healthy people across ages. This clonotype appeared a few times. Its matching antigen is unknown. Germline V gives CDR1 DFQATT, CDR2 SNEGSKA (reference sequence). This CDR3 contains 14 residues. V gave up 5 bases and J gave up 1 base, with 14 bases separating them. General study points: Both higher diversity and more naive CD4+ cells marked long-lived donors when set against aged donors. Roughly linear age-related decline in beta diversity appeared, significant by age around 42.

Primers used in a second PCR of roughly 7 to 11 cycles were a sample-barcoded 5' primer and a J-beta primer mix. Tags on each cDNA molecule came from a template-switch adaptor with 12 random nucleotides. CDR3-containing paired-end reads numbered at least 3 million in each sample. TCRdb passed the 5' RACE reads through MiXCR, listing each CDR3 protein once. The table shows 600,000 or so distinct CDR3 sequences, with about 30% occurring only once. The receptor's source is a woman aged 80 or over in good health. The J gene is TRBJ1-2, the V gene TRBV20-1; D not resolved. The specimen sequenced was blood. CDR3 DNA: TGCAGTGCTCCCCCGACGGGCTATAACTATGGCTACACCTTC. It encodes CSAPPTGYNYGYTF.